The 20 T cell receptor beta chains in this list originate from one sample, sequenced in a study of cytomegalovirus exposure and HLA in healthy donors. PCR amplification relied on 60 Vbeta primers (plus 13 Jbeta primers). Sequenced by immunoSEQ multiplex PCR; TCRdb stores in-frame clones only, minus some. The profile covers about 110,000 clones, with under 85% appearing a single time and 2% to 2.5% taken by the ten largest. What was sequenced was PBMCs. The origin of the receptors is a young man in good health and CMV-seronegative.

This clone was counted only a few times. The genes are TRBV6-5 and TRBJ1-5; D may be TRBD1 (5 bases). Trimming took 6 bases from V and 2 from J, leaving 8 bases between them. Germline loops: CDR1 MNHEY, CDR2 SVGAGI. CDR3 size: 13 residues. This chain's CDR3 is CASSWGGNQPQHF. The CDR3 nucleotides are TGTGCCAGCAGCTGGGGGGGCAATCAGCCCCAGCATTTT.

In this sample, this clone turned up a few times. The chain is built from TRBV19 and TRBJ2-7, with 9 bases fitting TRBD1. Germline V CDR1 and CDR2: LNHDA, SQIVND (reference sequence). V gave up 3 bases and J gave up 8 bases; unmatched junction bases: 11. CDR3 length: 15 amino acids. The CDR3 reads CASSIPGQGLLKQYF. Written as DNA, the CDR3 is TGTGCCAGTAGTATCCCGGGACAGGGCCTTCTCAAGCAGTACTTC.

Only one count was recorded for this clone. CDR3 protein: CASSLEGLVETQYF. CDR3 DNA: TGCGCCAGCAGCCTCGAGGGACTAGTAGAGACCCAGTACTTC. The chain employs TRBV4-3 and TRBJ2-5; TRBD2 agrees at 8 bases. The germline gives CDR1 LGHNA, CDR2 YSLEER. CDR3 length: 14 amino acids. The J segment lost 4 bases and the V segment lost 4 bases, leaving 5 bases of the junction unmatched.

This chain links TRBV10-1 with TRBJ2-2; TRBD1 matches 8 bases. Unmatched junction bases numbered 2, after V lost 5 bases and J lost 0 bases. This CDR3 region has 15 residues. Germline V gene lookup returns CDR1 WNHNN and CDR2 SYGVQD (reference sequence). In nucleotides, the CDR3 is TGCGCCAGCAGTACGGGACAGGCGAACACCGGGGAGCTGTTTTTT. Encoded protein: CASSTGQANTGELFF.

This clone was seen a few times. This chain connects TRBV7-9 to TRBJ1-3; D is unresolved. In germline, CDR1 is SEHNR, CDR2 FQNEAQ (reference sequence). The CDR3 totals 14 residues. The V and J ends lost 3 bases and 0 bases respectively, with 6 bases between them. The CDR3 reads CASSFAGSGNTIYF. CDR3 in DNA: TGTGCCAGCAGCTTTGCCGGCTCTGGAAACACCATATATTTT.

V and J are TRBV7-9 and TRBJ2-1; 8 positions agree with TRBD2. V shed 5 bases, J shed 0 bases, and the junction held 6 bases outside the gene matches. The CDR3 contains 16 residues. CDR1 SEHNR and CDR2 FQNEAQ come from the germline V gene (reference sequence). The CDR3, as DNA: TGTGCCAGCAGCCCTGTAGCGGGGAACTCCTACAATGAGCAGTTCTTC. Its translation is CASSPVAGNSYNEQFF.

This chain uses TRBV27 with TRBJ1-1, with 9 bases identical to TRBD1. From germline, CDR1 is MNHEY and CDR2 SMNVEV (reference sequence). The V segment lost 6 bases and the J segment 7 bases; nucleotides outside the gene matches: 6. CDR3 length equals 13 residues. CDR3 coding DNA: TGTGCCAGCAGCGGGACAGGGCAGGGTGAAGCTTTCTTT. Translation gives CASSGTGQGEAFF.

The V call is TRBV18, the J call TRBJ1-1; 8 nucleotides align to TRBD1. The V gene end was trimmed by 6 bases and the J gene end by 1 base; junction bases not matched to a gene: 4. The germline gives CDR1 KGHSH, CDR2 LQKENI. This CDR3 has 14 amino acids. CDR3: CASSQTGENTEAFF. In DNA, the CDR3 is TGTGCCAGCTCGCAGACAGGGGAGAACACTGAAGCTTTCTTT.

This chain connects TRBV6-6 to TRBJ2-7, with 7 bases lining up with TRBD2. The CDR3 is 14 amino acids. CDR1 and CDR2 from the germline V gene are MNHNY and SVGAGI (reference sequence). The trim removed 0 bases at V and 4 bases at J, leaving 3 bases unmatched. In DNA form, the CDR3 reads TGTGCCAGCAGTTACTCGATGGGGGGGTACGAGCAGTACTTC. Residues: CASSYSMGGYEQYF.

The V call is TRBV27, the J call TRBJ2-5; 8 bases map to TRBD1. CDR3 length: 15 amino acids. The V segment lost 8 bases and the J segment 1 base; nucleotides outside the gene matches: 9. Looked up from germline, CDR1 is MNHEY and CDR2 is SMNVEV (reference sequence). The CDR3, as DNA: TGTGCCAGCCGATACCACGGACAGGGCCAAGAGACCCAGTACTTC. Translating gives CASRYHGQGQETQYF.

This chain uses TRBV28 with TRBJ1-2; D is perhaps TRBD1 (6 bases). The CDR3 consists of 16 residues. V was cut by 8 bases and J by 4 bases, with 23 bases left in between. The V gene's germline CDR1 is MDHEN and CDR2 SYDVKM. CDR3 in amino acids: CASYPGTSGHSYGYTF. For the CDR3, the DNA is TGTGCCAGCTACCCCGGGACATCAGGGCACAGCTATGGCTACACCTTC.

The chain combines TRBV5-1 with TRBJ2-3; D remains ambiguous. The CDR3 totals 15 residues. The V end lost 3 bases, the J end lost 5 bases, and 16 bases lay between the germline ends. In germline, CDR1 is SGHRS, CDR2 YFSETQ. The CDR3 coding sequence is TGCGCCAGCAGCTCTCCGGCGCGCGGTCGAGATACGCAGTATTTT. Amino acids: CASSSPARGRDTQYF.

The chain links TRBV5-6 to TRBJ2-4; no clear D. The V end was cut by 1 base, the J end by 0 bases, with 8 bases between. The CDR3 runs 15 residues. The germline V gene has CDR1 SGHDT and CDR2 YYEEEE. The DNA for the CDR3 is TGTGCCAGCAGCTTGTCGCCTATAGCCAAAAACATTCAGTACTTC. Translation: CASSLSPIAKNIQYF.

The chain's CDR3 is CASSQDPDGGLREDTQYF. In DNA, the CDR3 is TGCGCCAGCAGCCAAGATCCTGACGGGGGGCTTAGAGAAGATACGCAGTATTTT. The chain joins TRBV4-1 to TRBJ2-3; D may be TRBD2 (7 bases). Per germline, CDR1 MGHRA and CDR2 YSYEKL. V gave up 0 bases and J gave up 5 bases, with 21 bases separating them. The CDR3 has 18 amino acids.

This rearrangement joins TRBV28 to TRBJ1-1; possible D gene TRBD1, 6 bases. The germline CDR1 and CDR2 sequences are MDHEN and SYDVKM. Trimming stripped 3 bases from V and 2 bases from J, with 13 bases between. The CDR3 covers 15 residues. The CDR3 sequence is CASSLPDRQNTEAFF. Written as DNA, the CDR3 is TGTGCCAGCAGTTTGCCGGACAGACAAAACACTGAAGCTTTCTTT. Full variable domain (rest looked up from reference TRBV28 and TRBJ1-1): DVKVTQSSRYLVKRTGEKVFLECVQDMDHENMFWYRQDPGLGLRLIYFSYDVKMKEKGDIPEGYSVSREKKERFSLILESASTNQTSMYLCASSLPDRQNTEAFFGQGTRLTVV.

The chain recombines TRBV21-1 with TRBJ2-7; the table's TRBD1 call for D was not verified on the DNA. TRBV21-1 counts as a pseudogene. The CDR3 totals 18 residues. In DNA form, the CDR3 reads TGTGCCAGCAGAAACTCGGGGCAGCGAGACAGGGGAAAGGGGGAGCAGTACTTC. This sequence encodes CASRNSGQRDRGKGEQYF.

The chain carries TRBV19 and TRBJ2-3; 9 bases line up with TRBD2. The V and J ends lost 4 bases and 0 bases, in that order; junction bases with no gene match: 2. The CDR3 extends over 15 amino acids. Germline CDR1 reads LNHDA; CDR2 reads SQIVND (reference sequence). The CDR3 coding sequence is TGTGCCAGTAGTAAGCGGGGGGCTAGCACAGATACGCAGTATTTT. Protein product: CASSKRGASTDTQYF.

The chain joins TRBV6-1 to TRBJ1-5; 10 bases fit TRBD1. From germline, CDR1 is MNHNS and CDR2 SASEGT. The CDR3 consists of 12 residues. V dropped 8 bases and J dropped 9; count of bases not matched to a gene: 4. CDR3: CASETGGLPQHF. The CDR3 DNA reads TGTGCCAGCGAGACAGGGGGCTTGCCCCAGCATTTT.

This clone came up once. This chain links TRBV18 with TRBJ2-1; 10 bases fit TRBD2. V was pared by 2 bases and J by 7 bases, with 2 bases of the junction left unmatched. Germline lookup yields CDR1 KGHSH and CDR2 LQKENI. This CDR3 comprises 14 residues. CDR3 residues: CASSPGLAENEQFF. In DNA form, the CDR3 reads TGTGCCAGCTCACCAGGACTAGCGGAGAATGAGCAGTTCTTC.

The chain combines TRBV9 with TRBJ2-1; possible D gene TRBD1, 7 bases. The CDR3 runs 15 residues. Germline CDR1 SGDLS, CDR2 YYNGEE. The V end lost 2 bases, the J end lost 4 bases, and 13 bases lay between the germline ends. CDR3 sequence reads: CASSVTGTQYNEQFF. The CDR3 DNA is TGTGCCAGCAGCGTGACAGGGACTCAATACAATGAGCAGTTCTTC.